This is a list of T cell receptor beta chains from one sample in a study of blood T cell repertoires in COVID-19. The assay was immunoSEQ multiplex PCR, and TCRdb's table has in-frame clones only and misses some. The sample comprises about 160,000 clones, approximately 78% of which are singletons, and roughly 11% rests with the top ten. The sequencing sample was made of peripheral blood. The source of these receptors is a human donor in a cohort sampled during active COVID-19. The CDR3 runs from the conserved cysteine through the conserved F or W. Fields, in order: D gene, clone size, J gene, V gene, CDR3 DNA, CDR3 protein. The D gene is left open where the match is weak. Expanded clones get a size class; other rows say once, few or many, or leave the size out.

D: TRBD1
size: -
J: TRBJ2-3
V: TRBV19
DNA: TGTGCCAGTAGTCTCCTGACAGGGGGGCCAGATACGCAGTATTTT
CDR3: CASSLLTGGPDTQYF

D: TRBD1
size: -
J: TRBJ1-1
V: TRBV5-4
DNA: TGTGCCAGCAGCTTGCGTGGACAGGGGGTTGCTTTCTTT
CDR3: CASSLRGQGVAFF

D: -
size: -
J: TRBJ1-6
V: TRBV7-9
DNA: TGTGCCAGCAGCTTAGAACAGTTAAATTCACCCCTCCACTTT
CDR3: CASSLEQLNSPLHF

D: -
size: -
J: TRBJ2-3
V: TRBV12-3/TRBV12-4
DNA: TGTGCCAGCAGCCTCCCCGGGAGTGATACGCAGTATTTT
CDR3: CASSLPGSDTQYF

D: -
size: once
J: TRBJ1-1
V: TRBV11-2
DNA: TGTGCCAGCAGCTTATATATGAACACTGAAGCTTTCTTT
CDR3: CASSLYMNTEAFF

D: -
size: -
J: TRBJ1-1
V: TRBV7-8
DNA: TGTGCCAGCAGCCAAGGAGGGGAAGCTTTCTTT
CDR3: CASSQGGEAFF

D: TRBD1
size: -
J: TRBJ1-1
V: TRBV7-9
DNA: TGTGCCAGCAGCCCAAGGGACAGGGCCGCTGAAGCTTTCTTT
CDR3: CASSPRDRAAEAFF

D: TRBD1
size: few
J: TRBJ1-6
V: TRBV20-1
DNA: TGCAGTGCTAGTCCCGGGACAGGGGAATATTCACCCCTCCACTTT
CDR3: CSASPGTGEYSPLHF

D: -
size: -
J: TRBJ2-1
V: TRBV30
DNA: TGTGCCTGGAGTGCCCGCGGGACAGTGTTCAATGAGCAGTTCTTC
CDR3: CAWSARGTVFNEQFF

D: -
size: -
J: TRBJ2-2
V: TRBV9
DNA: TGTGCCAGCAGCGTAGGGGCGGGGAGCGGCACCGGGGAGCTGTTTTTT
CDR3: CASSVGAGSGTGELFF

D: TRBD1
size: -
J: TRBJ1-6
V: TRBV2
DNA: TGTGCCAGCAGCGGGGGGACAGGTAGATCACCCCTCCACTTT
CDR3: CASSGGTGRSPLHF

D: TRBD1
size: -
J: TRBJ2-7
V: TRBV5-1
DNA: TGCGCCAGCAGCTTGCTGGACAGGAGCTACGAGCAGTACTTC
CDR3: CASSLLDRSYEQYF

D: TRBD2
size: -
J: TRBJ2-1
V: TRBV7-2
DNA: TGTGCCAGCAGCCCTTGGGGGGGTAGCAATGAGCAGTTCTTC
CDR3: CASSPWGGSNEQFF

D: -
size: -
J: TRBJ1-2
V: TRBV11-2
DNA: TGTGCCAGCAGCCCTCAGCGGGGGGCGCGTGGCTACACCTTC
CDR3: CASSPQRGARGYTF

D: -
size: -
J: TRBJ1-1
V: TRBV27
DNA: TGTGCCGCGGTCTCGAACACTGAAGCTTTCTTT
CDR3: CAAVSNTEAFF

D: TRBD1
size: -
J: TRBJ2-7
V: TRBV28
DNA: TGTGCCAGCAGTTTTCTAAGGACAGGCGACGAGCAGTACTTC
CDR3: CASSFLRTGDEQYF

D: TRBD2
size: -
J: TRBJ2-7
V: TRBV18
DNA: TGTGCCAGCTCACAGGAGGCACTAGCGGGGGGTTACGAGCAGTACTTC
CDR3: CASSQEALAGGYEQYF

D: TRBD2
size: -
J: TRBJ2-7
V: TRBV2
DNA: TGTGCCGTAAGAGAGGCGACTAGCGGGATGAAGTACGAGCAGTACTTC
CDR3: CAVREATSGMKYEQYF

D: TRBD2
size: -
J: TRBJ2-7
V: TRBV18
DNA: TGTGCCAGCTCACCGGGACTAGTAAACTACGAGCAGTACTTC
CDR3: CASSPGLVNYEQYF

D: -
size: -
J: TRBJ2-7
V: TRBV11-2
DNA: TGTGCCAGCAGCTTAATTGCGGGATGGGTGAACGAGCAGTACTTC
CDR3: CASSLIAGWVNEQYF

D: -
size: -
J: TRBJ2-7
V: TRBV13
DNA: TGTGCCAGCAGCTTTGGCAGCTCCTACGAGCAGTACTTC
CDR3: CASSFGSSYEQYF

D: TRBD2
size: -
J: TRBJ2-1
V: TRBV29-1
DNA: TGCAGCGTTGGCTCTAGCGGGGATAATGAGCAGTTCTTC
CDR3: CSVGSSGDNEQFF

D: -
size: -
J: TRBJ2-7
V: TRBV7-9
DNA: TGTGCCAGCGGCGGGGGCGGGAGAGATCCATACGAGCAGTACTTC
CDR3: CASGGGGRDPYEQYF

D: TRBD2
size: few
J: TRBJ2-1
V: TRBV27
DNA: TGTGCCAGCAGTCCCCCGGGGGGAGGGATCTCCTACAATGAGCAGTTCTTC
CDR3: CASSPPGGGISYNEQFF

D: -
size: -
J: TRBJ2-1
V: TRBV6-5
DNA: TGTGCCAGCAGACTCGGACAGTCCAATGAGCAGTTCTTC
CDR3: CASRLGQSNEQFF

D: -
size: once
J: TRBJ2-5
V: TRBV9
DNA: TGTGCCAGCAGCGTAGACAGGTCAGCGGAGACCCAGTACTTC
CDR3: CASSVDRSAETQYF